These T cell receptor beta chains were read from a single sample in a study of blood T cells in healthy people across ages. One entry per CDR3 protein, called by TCRdb with MiXCR from the 5' RACE reads. The sample shows 850,000 to 1,000,000 distinct CDR3 sequences, 40% to 60% of them seen only once. Sequenced sample: blood. The receptors stem from a man younger than 45 in good health. The CDR3 runs from the conserved cysteine through the conserved F or W.

TRBV6-6	TRBJ1-2	CASSSTAQGYTF
TRBV19	TRBJ2-7	CASSPSPGTRAYEQYF
TRBV7-2	TRBJ2-5	CASSFLSWVQQETQYF
TRBV20-1	TRBJ1-1	CSALRVGETEAFF
TRBV11-2	TRBJ2-1	CASLPAGNHNEQFF
TRBV27	TRBJ2-5	CASSLSNVYF
TRBV29-1	TRBJ1-2	CSVVVGGTTNYGCTF
TRBV15	TRBJ2-1	CATSTTTRDRNYNEQFF
TRBV29-1	TRBJ2-4	CSVEKENSPRDIQYF
TRBV6-1	TRBJ1-2	CASSEAGGRVYGYTF
TRBV12-3/TRBV12-4	TRBJ2-7	CASSFRAREYEQYF
TRBV25-1	TRBJ1-5	CASDDRGYQPQHF